This TCR beta chain appears in the sequencing data of a study of blood T cell repertoires in COVID-19. Study overall: Samples of COVID-19 (acute and convalescent) were obtained from the United States, Italy and Spain. T cells, B-cell-depleted T cells, or PBMCs provided the cDNA or gDNA that served as material.

CDR1 and CDR2 (germline): SGHTS, YDEGEE. There are 15 residues in the CDR3. V was clipped by 4 bases and J by 1 base, with 12 bases between them. In the authors' workflow: Reference gene primer amplification gave estimated nucleated cell counts. The data were produced by immunoSEQ multiplex PCR, yet TCRdb's version contains in-frame clones alone and is incomplete. From that table come the V and J calls and clone size; the DNA was used to work out D and trimming. This repertoire shows approximately 240,000 clones, almost 85% found once; its top ten account for more than 4%. Source material: peripheral blood. V usage is TRBV5-8 and J usage is TRBJ1-5, with unresolved D. The sequence was obtained from a man aged 45-60 years with acute or convalescent COVID-19. This CDR3 reads CASSQEGGSNQPQHF. Here the CDR3 DNA reads TGTGCCAGCAGCCAAGAGGGTGGAAGCAATCAGCCCCAGCATTTT.